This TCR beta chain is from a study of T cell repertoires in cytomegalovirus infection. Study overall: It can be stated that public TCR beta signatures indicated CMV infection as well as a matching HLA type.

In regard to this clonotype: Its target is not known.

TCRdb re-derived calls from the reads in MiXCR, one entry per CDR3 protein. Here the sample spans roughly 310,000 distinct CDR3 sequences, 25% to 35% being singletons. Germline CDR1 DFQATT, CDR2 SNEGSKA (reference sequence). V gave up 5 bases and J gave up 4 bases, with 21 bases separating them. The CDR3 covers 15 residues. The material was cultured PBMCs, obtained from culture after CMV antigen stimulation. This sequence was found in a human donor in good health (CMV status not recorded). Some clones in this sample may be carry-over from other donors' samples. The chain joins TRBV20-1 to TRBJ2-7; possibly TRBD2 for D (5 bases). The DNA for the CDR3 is TGCAGTGCTGGCGGTATGGGAGAGATGAATTACGAGCAGTACTTC. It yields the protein CSAGGMGEMNYEQYF.